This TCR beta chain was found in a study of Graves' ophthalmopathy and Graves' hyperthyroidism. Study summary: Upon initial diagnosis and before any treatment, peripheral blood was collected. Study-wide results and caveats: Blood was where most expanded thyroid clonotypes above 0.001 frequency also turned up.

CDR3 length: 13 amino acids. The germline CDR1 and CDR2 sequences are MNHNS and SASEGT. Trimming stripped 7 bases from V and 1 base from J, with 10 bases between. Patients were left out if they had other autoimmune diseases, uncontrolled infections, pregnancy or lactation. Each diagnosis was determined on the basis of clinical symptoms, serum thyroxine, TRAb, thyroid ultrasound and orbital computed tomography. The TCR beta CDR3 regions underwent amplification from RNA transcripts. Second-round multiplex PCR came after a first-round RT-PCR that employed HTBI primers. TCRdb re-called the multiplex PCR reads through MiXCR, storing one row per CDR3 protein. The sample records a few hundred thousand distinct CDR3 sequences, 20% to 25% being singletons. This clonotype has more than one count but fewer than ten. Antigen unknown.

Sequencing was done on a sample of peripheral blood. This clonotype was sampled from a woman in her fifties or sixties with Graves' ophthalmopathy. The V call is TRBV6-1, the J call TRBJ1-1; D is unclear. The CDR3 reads CASTDSRNTEAFF. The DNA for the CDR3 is TGTGCCAGCACCGACTCAAGGAACACTGAAGCTTTCTTT.